The 21 T cell receptor beta chains presented below share a single source sample, sequenced in a study of CD8 T cells in Susac syndrome. RNA in amounts of roughly 0.45 to 1 ug was reverse transcribed with random hexamers. MiXCR, applied by TCRdb to the immunoSEQ multiplex PCR reads, yields one record per CDR3 protein. The data contain about 200,000 distinct CDR3 sequences, around 95% of them singletons. Source material: CD4+ T cells from PBMCs. The origin of the receptors is a human donor in good health.

The chain employs TRBV9 and TRBJ2-7, with 8 bases identical to TRBD2. Germline lookup yields CDR1 SGDLS and CDR2 YYNGEE. The CDR3 runs to 15 residues. The trim removed 4 bases at V and 2 bases at J, leaving 8 bases unmatched. The CDR3 reads CASSPAGGLPYEQYF. The CDR3 DNA follows: TGTGCCAGCAGCCCGGCGGGAGGACTCCCCTACGAGCAGTACTTC. The whole variable domain, remainder taken from reference TRBV9 and TRBJ2-7, is DSGVTQTPKHLITATGQRVTLRCSPRSGDLSVYWYQQSLDQGLQFLIQYYNGEERAKGNILERFSAQQFPDLHSELNLSSLELGDSALYFCASSPAGGLPYEQYFGPGTRLTVT.

The chain has TRBV3-1 and TRBJ2-3, with D maybe TRBD2 (5 bases). The CDR3 length is 16 residues. Germline CDR1 LGHDT, CDR2 YNNKEL (reference sequence). The V and J ends lost 1 base and 7 bases respectively, with 18 bases between them. Here the CDR3 DNA reads TGTGCCAGCAGCCAAGTTCTTGGCCTAGCTCCCAATACGCAGTATTTT. Translation: CASSQVLGLAPNTQYF.

This chain uses TRBV3-1 with TRBJ1-2; 7 positions match TRBD1. Trimming took 1 base from V and 8 from J; bases not matched to a gene: 7. The CDR3 consists of 14 residues. In germline, CDR1 is LGHDT, CDR2 YNNKEL (reference sequence). The CDR3 nucleotides read TGTGCCAGCAGCCAAGGACAGGGCGCTCAAGGCTACACCTTC. Residues: CASSQGQGAQGYTF.

V is TRBV14 and J is TRBJ2-1, with 10 positions matching TRBD2. Trimming removed 1 base from V and 10 bases from J; junction bases left unmatched: 4. Germline CDR1 is SGHDN and CDR2 is FVKESK. This CDR3 is 14 amino acids long. The CDR3 nucleotides are TGTGCCAGCAGCCAAGGGACTAGCGGTGGAGAGCAGTTCTTC. It specifies CASSQGTSGGEQFF.

The V gene is TRBV20-1, the J gene TRBJ2-1; D remains ambiguous. Germline CDR1 DFQATT, CDR2 SNEGSKA (reference sequence). V gave up 0 bases and J gave up 6 bases, with 15 bases separating them. This CDR3 comprises 15 residues. The CDR3 DNA follows: TGCAGTGCTAGAGATGAGAAGTCTTTACTCAATGAGCAGTTCTTC. Its translation: CSARDEKSLLNEQFF.

V and J are TRBV7-3 and TRBJ2-3; no clear D. Germline V gene data show CDR1 as SGHTA and CDR2 as FQGTGA. V was pared by 4 bases and J by 5 bases, with 10 bases between. The CDR3 has 13 amino acids. CDR3 sequence: CASSSPTGDTQYF. CDR3 nucleotide sequence: TGTGCCAGCAGCTCTCCAACGGGAGATACGCAGTATTTT. Drawing the rest from reference TRBV7-3 and TRBJ2-3, the complete variable domain is GAGVSQTPSNKVTEKGKYVELRCDPISGHTALYWYRQSLGQGPEFLIYFQGTGAADDSGLPNDRFFAVRPEGSVSTLKIQRTERGDSAVYLCASSSPTGDTQYFGPGTRLTVL.

The chain carries TRBV9 and TRBJ2-5; D is undetermined. Germline lookup yields CDR1 SGDLS and CDR2 YYNGEE. The ends were cut back, 0 bases at V and 5 bases at J, with 11 bases in the middle. CDR3 size: 14 residues. The CDR3 protein is CASSVGLFIETQYF. Written as DNA, the CDR3 is TGTGCCAGCAGCGTAGGGCTATTCATCGAGACCCAGTACTTC.

The V call is TRBV7-2, the J call TRBJ2-7; D is unresolved. This CDR3 has 11 residues. Germline V gene sequence: CDR1 SGHTA, CDR2 FQGNSA. V shed 1 base and J shed 6 bases, with 4 bases lying between them. This chain's CDR3 is CASSLVAEQYF. Written as DNA, the CDR3 is TGTGCCAGCAGCTTAGTTGCCGAGCAGTACTTC.

This clonotype has just one count. The chain carries TRBV23-1 and TRBJ2-1, with TRBD2 identical over 7 bases. TRBV23-1 is an ORF, with its function uncertain. With V trimmed by 3 bases and J by 5 bases, 13 bases remained unmatched. CDR3 length equals 17 residues. CDR3 sequence (DNA): TGCGCCAGCAGTCATGTCTCGGGGACTACCAGAGACAATGAGCAGTTCTTC. Its protein is CASSHVSGTTRDNEQFF.

J is TRBJ1-2 and V is TRBV6-5; D unclear. The V gene's germline CDR1 is MNHEY and CDR2 SVGAGI. Deletions cut 5 bases from V and 8 bases from J, with 9 bases between. CDR3 size: 11 residues. The CDR3 bases are TGTGCCAGCAGTGGGGAAGACGGCTACACCTTC. Protein: CASSGEDGYTF.

This chain joins TRBV4-1 and TRBJ2-1; weak D call: TRBD2 (6 bases). The germline gives CDR1 MGHRA, CDR2 YSYEKL. Trimming left V 0 bases short and J 11 bases short, with 17 bases between. CDR3 length: 15 amino acids. CDR3 coding DNA: TGCGCCAGCAGCCAAGAGTTTGGGCAGGGAGGTCAGCAGTTCTTC. It encodes CASSQEFGQGGQQFF.

The V call is TRBV20-1, the J call TRBJ2-5; D unresolved. V gave up 0 bases and J gave up 5 bases, with 7 bases separating them. There are 12 residues in the CDR3. The germline gives CDR1 DFQATT, CDR2 SNEGSKA (reference sequence). CDR3 sequence reads: CSARDEAETQYF. In DNA form, the CDR3 reads TGCAGTGCTAGAGACGAGGCGGAGACCCAGTACTTC.

The chain is built from TRBV12-3 or TRBV12-4 and TRBJ2-7; D ambiguous. Trimming pared 5 bases from V and 6 bases from J, leaving 17 bases between. CDR3 length: 14 amino acids. CDR3 loop: CASSPPVGPSEQYV. For the CDR3, the DNA is TGTGCCAGCAGTCCTCCCGTAGGACCCTCCGAGCAGTACGTC.

The genes are TRBV25-1 and TRBJ2-1, with D perhaps matching TRBD1 or TRBD2 (6 bases each). Germline CDR1 and CDR2: MGHDK and SYGVNS. The germline V and J ends were trimmed by 7 bases and 0 bases, with 19 bases remaining between them. The CDR3 has 17 amino acids. The chain's CDR3 is CASTPRGQASSYNEQFF. Here the CDR3 DNA reads TGTGCCAGCACACCCCGGGGGCAGGCTAGCTCCTACAATGAGCAGTTCTTC.

This chain connects TRBV6-2 or TRBV6-3 to TRBJ2-2, with D possibly TRBD1 on 6 matching bases. Germline loops: CDR1 MNHEY, CDR2 SVGEGT. This CDR3 comprises 14 residues. The V and J ends lost 2 bases and 6 bases respectively, with 10 bases between them. Written as DNA, the CDR3 is TGTGCCAGCAGTTACGCGCAGGGGCCCGGGGAGCTGTTTTTT. Translating gives CASSYAQGPGELFF.

This clonotype was found a few times. The rearrangement joins TRBV28 to TRBJ1-5; D possibly corresponds to TRBD1 (5 bases). V lost 5 bases, J lost 4 bases, and 9 bases lay in between. This CDR3 has 13 amino acids. Per germline, CDR1 MDHEN and CDR2 SYDVKM. In DNA, the CDR3 is TGTGCCAGCAGTCCCCGGGGGAATCAGCCCCAGCATTTT. This translates into CASSPRGNQPQHF.

The J gene is TRBJ2-6, the V gene TRBV29-1; D gene ambiguous. V dropped 6 bases and J dropped 0 bases, with 6 bases sitting between them. This CDR3 has 13 residues. Germline values: CDR1 SQVTM, CDR2 ANQGSEA. The CDR3 protein is CSVAYSGANVLTF. CDR3 bases: TGCAGCGTGGCGTACTCTGGGGCCAACGTCCTGACTTTC.

The chain couples TRBV6-2 or TRBV6-3 to TRBJ2-2, with 7 bases matching TRBD2. The V gene's germline CDR1 is MNHEY and CDR2 SVGEGT. Trimming removed 6 bases from V and 5 bases from J; junction bases left unmatched: 6. The CDR3 has 14 amino acids. The CDR3 is CASRTAGSTGELFF. In nucleotides, the CDR3 is TGTGCCAGCAGGACAGCGGGAAGTACCGGGGAGCTGTTTTTT.

The J gene is TRBJ2-1, the V gene TRBV7-3, with D unclear. V lost 5 bases to trimming and J lost 6 bases, with 11 bases between them. This CDR3 spans 13 amino acids. Germline CDR1 and CDR2: SGHTA and FQGTGA. CDR3 region: CASSSRRANEQFF. Here the CDR3 DNA reads TGTGCCAGCAGCAGTCGTAGGGCCAATGAGCAGTTCTTC. Full variable domain (rest looked up from reference TRBV7-3 and TRBJ2-1): GAGVSQTPSNKVTEKGKYVELRCDPISGHTALYWYRQSLGQGPEFLIYFQGTGAADDSGLPNDRFFAVRPEGSVSTLKIQRTERGDSAVYLCASSSRRANEQFFGPGTRLTVL.

The V and J genes are TRBV2 and TRBJ2-3, with 8 bases lining up with TRBD2. Germline CDR1 and CDR2: SNHLY and FYNNEI. After removal of 10 bases from V and 0 bases from J, the junction contained 6 bases not matched to a gene. CDR3 length: 14 residues. CDR3 DNA sequence: TGTGCCACGATTCGGGGGGGGAGCACAGATACGCAGTATTTT. Translation gives CATIRGGSTDTQYF.

The rearrangement joins TRBV3-1 to TRBJ2-3; the match to TRBD1 covers 8 bases. Germline lookup yields CDR1 LGHDT and CDR2 YNNKEL (reference sequence). With V trimmed by 4 bases and J by 2 bases, 8 bases remained unmatched. The CDR3 runs to 16 residues. DNA for the CDR3: TGTGCCAGCAGCCGAAGGACAGGGCATCTCACAGATACGCAGTATTTT. Residues: CASSRRTGHLTDTQYF.